The present entry profiles one T cell receptor beta chain with its context. The clone's antigen remains unknown. Base qualities are not recorded, but no much larger clone differs from it by a single base. Patients with autoimmune disease history or receiving systemic immunosuppression were excluded from the trial. Peripheral blood for TCR sequencing was collected from all dose cohorts at baseline, on cycle 4 day 1, and on cycle 7 day 1. Samples were obtained from an open-label, multicenter, first-in-human phase I dose-escalation trial of ivuxolimab. The trial enrolled adults with locally advanced or metastatic head and neck squamous cell, hepatocellular, melanoma or renal cell carcinoma. Before TCR sequencing, CD4+ T cells and CD8+ T cells were sorted from peripheral blood as separate populations. This record comes from a study of OX40 agonist ivuxolimab in advanced cancers. Regarding the complete study: Ivuxolimab, which targeted the costimulatory receptor OX40 (CD134), was an agonistic, fully human IgG2 monoclonal antibody. Intravenous ivuxolimab was administered to patients every 2 weeks at six dose levels: 0.01, 0.1, 0.3, 1.5, 3 and 10 mg/kg. Among the approximately 50 dose-escalation patients, some 19 had hepatocellular carcinoma, 15 or so melanoma, 9 renal cell carcinoma and 9 head and neck cancer. In the dose-escalation cohort, 65% to 90% of patients were male, and the mean age was around 60 years, with a range of about 23 to 85. Prior anti-PD-1, anti-PD-L1 or anti-CTLA-4 therapy was permitted, and checkpoint inhibitors had been received by around 40% of dose-escalation patients. Partial responses occurred in three dose-escalation patients: two with cutaneous melanoma and one with hepatocellular carcinoma. Peripheral TCRbeta sequencing aimed to test whether ivuxolimab altered TCR sequence diversity and caused clonal T-cell expansion. The paper describes the monotherapy dose-escalation part (N ≈ 52 patients) of the phase I trial of ivuxolimab.

To sequence the TCRbeta CDR3 region, genomic DNA was isolated from the sorted cells. The immunoSEQ Assay was used for sequencing of TCRbeta CDR3 regions. Sourced from immuneACCESS, this table was stored by TCRdb with only in-frame sequences that have V and J called. A share of the clones is absent; for the studies checked, an unresolved V gene accounts for under half, and the remainder has no known explanation. This sample comprises under 80,000 clones, over 90% of them detected only once. The ten largest clones represent roughly 6.4% of the sample. V is trimmed back by 3 bases and J by 4 bases, and the junction contains 6 bases that no gene match accounts for. The CDR3 holds 14 amino acids from the cysteine to the phenylalanine. CDR3 DNA only is kept here, 42 bases in frame from base 1. The germline V gene sets CDR1 to SGDLS and CDR2 to YYNGEE. What the authors observed across the whole study: Low levels of normalized T-cell clonal expansion were also seen in some patients who did not respond. Partial responders in the 0.1-3.0 mg/kg groups had among the lowest normalized peripheral clonal expansion, especially among CD8+ T cells. On average, CD8+ T cells showed more expanded clones than CD4+ T cells after ivuxolimab. At doses of 0.1 to 3.0 mg/kg, clonal expansion of both CD4+ and CD8+ T cells in blood was seen between baseline and week 6. The antigen specificity of the peripheral T cells that underwent clonal expansion was not determined.

The sequencing here drew on CD4+ or CD8+ T cells sorted from blood, taken in a trial of the OX40 agonist ivuxolimab. The source is an adult with an advanced solid tumor such as melanoma, head and neck, liver or kidney cancer. This receptor chain uses TRBV9 and TRBJ2-5; TRBD2 fits 7 bases in the junction. The DNA reads as follows: TGTGCCAGCAGCGGCGGGGGATCCGGAGAGACCCAGTACTTC. Its coded protein is CASSGGGSGETQYF.